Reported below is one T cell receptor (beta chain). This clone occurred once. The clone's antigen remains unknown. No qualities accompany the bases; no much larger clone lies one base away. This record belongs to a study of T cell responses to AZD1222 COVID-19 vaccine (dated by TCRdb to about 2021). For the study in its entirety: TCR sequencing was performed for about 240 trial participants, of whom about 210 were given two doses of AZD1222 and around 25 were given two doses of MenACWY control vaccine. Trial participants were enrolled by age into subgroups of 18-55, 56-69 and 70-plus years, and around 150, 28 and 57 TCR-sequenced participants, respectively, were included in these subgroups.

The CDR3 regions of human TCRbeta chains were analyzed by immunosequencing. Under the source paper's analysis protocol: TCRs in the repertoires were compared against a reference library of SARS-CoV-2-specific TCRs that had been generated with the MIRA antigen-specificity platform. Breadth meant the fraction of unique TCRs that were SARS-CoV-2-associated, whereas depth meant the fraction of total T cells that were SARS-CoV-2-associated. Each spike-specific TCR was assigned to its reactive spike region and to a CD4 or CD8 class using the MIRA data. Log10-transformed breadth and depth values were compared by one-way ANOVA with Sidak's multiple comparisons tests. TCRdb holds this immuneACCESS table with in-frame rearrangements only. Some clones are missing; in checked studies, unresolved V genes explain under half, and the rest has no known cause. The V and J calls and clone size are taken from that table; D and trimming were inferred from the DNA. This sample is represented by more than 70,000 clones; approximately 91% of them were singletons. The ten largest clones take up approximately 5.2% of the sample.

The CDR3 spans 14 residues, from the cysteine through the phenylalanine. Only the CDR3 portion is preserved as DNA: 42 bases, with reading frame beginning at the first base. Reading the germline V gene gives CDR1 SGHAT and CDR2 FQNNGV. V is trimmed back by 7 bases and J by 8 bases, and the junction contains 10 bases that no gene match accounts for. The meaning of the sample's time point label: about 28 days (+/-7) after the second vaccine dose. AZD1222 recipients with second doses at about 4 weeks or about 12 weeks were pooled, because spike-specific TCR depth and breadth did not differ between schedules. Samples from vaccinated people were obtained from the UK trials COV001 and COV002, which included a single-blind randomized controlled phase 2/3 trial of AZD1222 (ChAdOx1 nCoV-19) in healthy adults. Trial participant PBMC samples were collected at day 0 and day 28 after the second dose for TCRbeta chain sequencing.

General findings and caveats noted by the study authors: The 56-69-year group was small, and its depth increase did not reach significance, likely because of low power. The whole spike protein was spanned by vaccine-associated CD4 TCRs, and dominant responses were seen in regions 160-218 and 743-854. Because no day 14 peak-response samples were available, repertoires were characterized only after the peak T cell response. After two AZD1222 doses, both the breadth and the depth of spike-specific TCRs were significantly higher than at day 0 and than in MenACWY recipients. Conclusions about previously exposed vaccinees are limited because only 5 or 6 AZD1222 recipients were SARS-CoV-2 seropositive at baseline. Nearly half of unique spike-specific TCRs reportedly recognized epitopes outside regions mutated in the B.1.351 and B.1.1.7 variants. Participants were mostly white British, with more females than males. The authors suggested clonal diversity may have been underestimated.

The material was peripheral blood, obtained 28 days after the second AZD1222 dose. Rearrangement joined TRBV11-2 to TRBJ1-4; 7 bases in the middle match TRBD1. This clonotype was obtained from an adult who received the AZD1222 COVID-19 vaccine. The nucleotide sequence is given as TGTGCCAGCAACCCGACAGGGTTGGGGGAAAAACTGTTTTTT. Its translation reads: CASNPTGLGEKLFF. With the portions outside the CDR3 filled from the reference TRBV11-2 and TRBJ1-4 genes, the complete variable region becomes EAGVAQSPRYKIIEKRQSVAFWCNPISGHATLYWYQQILGQGPKLLIQFQNNGVVDDSQLPKDRFSAERLKGVDSTLKIQPAKLEDSAVYLCASNPTGLGEKLFFGSGTQLSVL.